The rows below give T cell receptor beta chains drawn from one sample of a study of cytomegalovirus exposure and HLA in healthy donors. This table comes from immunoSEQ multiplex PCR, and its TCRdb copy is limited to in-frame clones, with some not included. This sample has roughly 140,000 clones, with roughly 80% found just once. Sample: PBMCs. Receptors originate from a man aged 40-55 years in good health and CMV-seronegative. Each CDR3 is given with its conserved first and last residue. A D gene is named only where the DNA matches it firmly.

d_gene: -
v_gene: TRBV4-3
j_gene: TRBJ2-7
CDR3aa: CASSPSLTYEQYF

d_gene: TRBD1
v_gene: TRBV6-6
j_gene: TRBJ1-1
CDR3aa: CASSRGQGNTEAFF

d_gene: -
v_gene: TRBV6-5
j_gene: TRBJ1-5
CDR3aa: CASSYSGKGTSQPQHF

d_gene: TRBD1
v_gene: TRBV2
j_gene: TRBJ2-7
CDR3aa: CASSGQVIGEQYF

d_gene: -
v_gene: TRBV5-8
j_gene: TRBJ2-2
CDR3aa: CASSSGQPIYTGELFF

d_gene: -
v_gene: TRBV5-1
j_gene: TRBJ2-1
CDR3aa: CASSLSWASGDEQFF

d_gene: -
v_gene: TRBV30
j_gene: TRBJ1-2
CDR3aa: CAWSVESFRGYTF

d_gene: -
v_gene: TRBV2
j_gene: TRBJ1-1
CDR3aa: CASQGGEAFF

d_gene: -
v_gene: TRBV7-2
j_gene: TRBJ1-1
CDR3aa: CASSLYNGNTEAFF

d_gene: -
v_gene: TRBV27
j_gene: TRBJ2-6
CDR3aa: CASSPLGQIVSGANVLTF

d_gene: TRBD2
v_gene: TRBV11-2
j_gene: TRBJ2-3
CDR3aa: CASSRTLSGGGGTQYF

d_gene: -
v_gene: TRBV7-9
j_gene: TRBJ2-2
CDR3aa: CASSANRASGELFF

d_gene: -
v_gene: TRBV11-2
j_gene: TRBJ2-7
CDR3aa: CASSTQGSLSYEQYF

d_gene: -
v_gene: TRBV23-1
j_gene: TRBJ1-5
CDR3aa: CASRYGSRDQPQHF

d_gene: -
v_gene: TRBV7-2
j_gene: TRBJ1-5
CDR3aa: CASSFGQNQPQHF

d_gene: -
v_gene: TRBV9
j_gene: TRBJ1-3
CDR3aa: CASSVFQGLSGNTIYF

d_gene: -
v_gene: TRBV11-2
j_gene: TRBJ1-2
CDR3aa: CASSLGAGEVVHYGYTF

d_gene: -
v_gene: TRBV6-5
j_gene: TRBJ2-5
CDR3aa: CASSFFGGGGTETQYF

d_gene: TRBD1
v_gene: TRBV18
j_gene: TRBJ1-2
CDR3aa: CASSNRDRGNYGYTF

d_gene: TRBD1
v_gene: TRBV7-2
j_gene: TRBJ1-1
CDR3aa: CASSFDRARTEAFF

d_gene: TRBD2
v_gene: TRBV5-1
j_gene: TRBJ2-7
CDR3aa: CASHQRGASNEQYF

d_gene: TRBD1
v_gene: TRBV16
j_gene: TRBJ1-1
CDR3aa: CASSLNQAGGGTEAFF

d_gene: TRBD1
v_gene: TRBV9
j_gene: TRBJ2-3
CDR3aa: CASSSQGVGTDTQYF

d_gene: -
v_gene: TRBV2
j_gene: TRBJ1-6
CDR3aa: CAGTGIGNSPLHF

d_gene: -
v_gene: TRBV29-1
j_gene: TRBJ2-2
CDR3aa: CSVGSGMNTGELFF

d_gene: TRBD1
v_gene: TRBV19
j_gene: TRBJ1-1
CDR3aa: CASSISTGGEFTEAFF

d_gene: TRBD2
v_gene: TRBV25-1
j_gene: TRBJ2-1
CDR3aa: CASSLVAGANNEQFF